This T cell receptor beta chain was captured in a study of breast tumors, draining lymph nodes, adjacent tissues. Breast cancer patients provided tissue from their axillary draining lymph nodes. TCRdb processed the multiplex PCR reads anew with MiXCR; each CDR3 protein has one entry. The sample holds 200,000 or so distinct CDR3 sequences, 30% to 40% seen once. The germline gives CDR1 SNHLY, CDR2 FYNNEI. The CDR3 runs to 15 residues. Trimming took off 2 bases at V and 4 bases at J, with 11 bases between the two ends. Ten or more counts support this clonotype. Its antigen is not identified. Study-wide results and limits: The lymph node origin of tumor T cells was framed as consistent with a hypothesis, not demonstrated. Compared with basal-like, luminal-like tumors shared significantly more repertoire with nontumor tissue.

The specimen was axillary lymph node tissue. The clonotype was recovered from a female donor with breast cancer. Some clones in this sample may be carry-over from other donors' samples. This rearrangement joins TRBV2 to TRBJ1-4; D unresolved. The CDR3 here is CASSESQINNEKLFF. The CDR3 region has the DNA TGTGCCAGCAGTGAATCGCAGATTAATAATGAAAAACTGTTTTTT.